These 16 T cell receptor beta chains came from one sample sequenced in a study of blood T cell repertoires in COVID-19. The table came from immunoSEQ multiplex PCR; TCRdb's copy has only in-frame clones and leaves some out. The data hold about 160,000 clones, with approximately 82% observed a single time. The sequencing sample was made of peripheral blood. Every receptor here comes from a man aged 70 or older who had recovered from COVID-19.

The chain employs TRBV7-9 and TRBJ2-7, with no clear D. Between the trimmed V and J ends, which lost 2 bases and 3 bases, there was a span of 8 bases. Per germline, CDR1 SEHNR and CDR2 FQNEAQ (reference sequence). The CDR3 consists of 13 residues. For the CDR3, the DNA is TGTGCCAGCAGCTTAAGTCAGATCTACGAGCAGTACTTC. This encodes CASSLSQIYEQYF.

CDR3 region: CASSQEGAHEQYF. Here the CDR3 DNA reads TGTGCCAGCAGCCAAGAGGGCGCCCACGAGCAGTACTTC. The chain joins TRBV3-1 (or the pseudogene TRBV3-2) to TRBJ2-7; D is unresolved. Germline values: CDR1 LGHDT, CDR2 YNNKEL (reference sequence). The V end lost 0 bases, the J end lost 5 bases, and 8 bases lay between the germline ends. The length of the CDR3 is 13 residues.

The rearrangement uses TRBV12-3 or TRBV12-4 and TRBJ2-7; D unclear. CDR3 length equals 11 residues. The V end lost 5 bases, the J end lost 3 bases, and 5 bases lay between the germline ends. CDR3 DNA sequence: TGTGCCAGCAGTCAATTCTACGAGCAGTACTTC. Encoded protein: CASSQFYEQYF.

This chain uses TRBV6-5 with TRBJ2-7, with D maybe TRBD1 (6 bases). This CDR3 contains 14 residues. Germline-derived CDR1 and CDR2 are MNHEY and SVGAGI. The V gene lost 7 bases and the J gene lost 0 bases, with 13 bases spanning the gap. The CDR3 sequence is CASTTGSSSYEQYF. The CDR3 DNA sequence: TGTGCCAGCACGACAGGTTCCAGCTCCTACGAGCAGTACTTC.

The DNA for the CDR3 is TGTGCCAGTCAAAGGGGAAATGAGCAGTTCTTC. Encoded protein: CASQRGNEQFF. The J gene is TRBJ2-1, the V gene TRBV6-5; TRBD1 is a possible D gene (5 bases). Per the germline V gene, CDR1 is MNHEY and CDR2 is SVGAGI. The CDR3 runs to 11 residues. The V gene lost 9 bases and the J gene lost 7 bases, with 10 bases spanning the gap.

The rearrangement uses TRBV5-1 and TRBJ2-3; 7 bases are a match to TRBD2. Losses at the gene ends were 0 bases for V and 1 base for J; bases not matched to a gene: 11. This CDR3 region has 18 residues. Germline loops: CDR1 SGHRS, CDR2 YFSETQ. In DNA, the CDR3 is TGCGCCAGCAGCTTGGCGGTGGGAGGGCCCGAGGGCACAGATACGCAGTATTTT. Protein sequence: CASSLAVGGPEGTDTQYF.

V and J are TRBV28 and TRBJ2-7; D perhaps matches TRBD1 (5 bases). This CDR3 has 15 residues. Trimming stripped 3 bases from V and 4 bases from J, with 16 bases between. The germline gives CDR1 MDHEN, CDR2 SYDVKM. The CDR3 loop reads CASSFLDSVAYEQYF. CDR3 sequence (DNA): TGTGCCAGCAGTTTTTTAGACAGTGTTGCTTACGAGCAGTACTTC.

The chain links TRBV6-2 or TRBV6-3 to TRBJ2-1; D is perhaps TRBD2 (6 bases). The V end was cut by 4 bases, the J end by 8 bases, with 24 bases between. This CDR3 comprises 17 residues. CDR1 and CDR2 from the germline V gene are MNHEY and SVGEGT. CDR3 in amino acids: CASSFPIRLGGIDEQFF. CDR3 sequence (DNA): TGTGCCAGCAGTTTCCCAATAAGGTTGGGAGGTATCGATGAGCAGTTCTTC.

This chain joins TRBV19 and TRBJ2-7, with 9 bases aligning to TRBD2. CDR3 size: 16 residues. The V segment lost 3 bases and the J segment 0 bases; nucleotides outside the gene matches: 6. The V gene's germline CDR1 is LNHDA and CDR2 SQIVND (reference sequence). CDR3 residues: CASSMRLAANSYEQYF. The DNA for the CDR3 is TGTGCCAGTAGTATGAGACTAGCGGCAAACTCCTACGAGCAGTACTTC.

The chain couples TRBV27 to TRBJ2-3; 10 positions match TRBD2. The CDR3 extends over 16 amino acids. Trimming at V came to 5 bases and at J to 7 bases, leaving 12 bases not matched to a gene. CDR1 and CDR2 (germline): MNHEY, SMNVEV (reference sequence). The CDR3 loop reads CASSRTSGAGVNTQYF. CDR3 nucleotides: TGTGCCAGCAGTCGGACTAGCGGAGCAGGGGTAAATACGCAGTATTTT.

The rearrangement uses TRBV20-1 and TRBJ2-1; 13 bases match TRBD2. The CDR3 is 16 residues long. J was trimmed by 7 bases and V by 3 bases; bases with no gene match: 9. The germline V gene encodes CDR1 DFQATT and CDR2 SNEGSKA (reference sequence). The CDR3 DNA is TGCAGTGCTAGTCCTTTACTAGCGGGAGGGTATAATGAGCAGTTCTTC. Residues: CSASPLLAGGYNEQFF.

The chain employs TRBV27 and TRBJ1-2; 10 positions match TRBD1. CDR1 and CDR2 from the germline V gene are MNHEY and SMNVEV (reference sequence). Unmatched junction bases numbered 7, after V lost 3 bases and J lost 6 bases. This CDR3 has 15 amino acids. Here the CDR3 reads CASSFRQGAPNGYTF. DNA for the CDR3: TGTGCCAGCAGTTTCCGACAGGGGGCCCCGAATGGCTACACCTTC.

The chain joins TRBV4-1 to TRBJ2-2, with TRBD1 identical over 9 bases. Trimming cost V 1 base and J 5 bases; bases outside gene matches: 8. CDR1 MGHRA and CDR2 YSYEKL come from the germline V gene. The CDR3 is 17 amino acids. The CDR3 loop is CASSQGPRGQGTGELFF. The CDR3 DNA reads TGCGCCAGCAGCCAAGGCCCCCGGGGACAGGGAACCGGGGAGCTGTTTTTT.

The rearrangement uses TRBV15 and TRBJ1-2, with 7 bases matching TRBD1. The junction had 11 bases not matched to a gene; V was cut back by 3 bases and J by 7 bases. The V gene's germline CDR1 is LNHNV and CDR2 YYDKDF (reference sequence). This CDR3 is 15 amino acids long. The CDR3: CATSRGIGGRTGYTF. The CDR3 nucleotides are TGTGCCACCAGCAGGGGGATAGGGGGCAGGACTGGCTACACCTTC.

The rearrangement links TRBV29-1 to TRBJ1-1, with D maybe TRBD1 (6 bases). Germline-derived CDR1 and CDR2 are SQVTM and ANQGSEA. Trimming pared 2 bases from V and 3 bases from J, leaving 10 bases between. The length of the CDR3 is 13 residues. The DNA for the CDR3 is TGCAGCGTTGAACAGTCAGGGGACACTGAAGCTTTCTTT. This translates into CSVEQSGDTEAFF. Full variable domain (missing parts from reference TRBV29-1 and TRBJ1-1): SAVISQKPSRDICQRGTSLTIQCQVDSQVTMMFWYRQQPGQSLTLIATANQGSEATYESGFVIDKFPISRPNLTFSTLTVSNMSPEDSSIYLCSVEQSGDTEAFFGQGTRLTVV.

The chain couples TRBV2 to TRBJ1-4; D might be TRBD1 (5 bases). V was cut by 4 bases and J by 8 bases, with 11 bases left in between. Germline V lookup: CDR1 SNHLY, CDR2 FYNNEI. The CDR3 is 13 residues long. The CDR3 nucleotides read TGTGCCAGCAGTGCGTCGGGGGACGAAAAACTGTTTTTT. Its translation is CASSASGDEKLFF.